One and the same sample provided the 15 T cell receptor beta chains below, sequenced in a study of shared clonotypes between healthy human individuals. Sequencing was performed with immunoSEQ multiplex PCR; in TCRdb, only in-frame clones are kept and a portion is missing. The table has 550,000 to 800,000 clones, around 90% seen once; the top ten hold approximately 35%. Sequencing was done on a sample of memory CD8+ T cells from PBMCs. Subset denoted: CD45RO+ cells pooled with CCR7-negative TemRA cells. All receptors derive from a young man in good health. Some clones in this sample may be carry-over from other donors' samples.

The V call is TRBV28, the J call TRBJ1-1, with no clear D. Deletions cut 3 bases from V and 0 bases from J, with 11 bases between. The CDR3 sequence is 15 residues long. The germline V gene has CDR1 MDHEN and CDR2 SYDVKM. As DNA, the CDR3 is TGTGCCAGCAGTTTTCGGGGTTACATGAACACTGAAGCTTTCTTT. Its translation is CASSFRGYMNTEAFF.

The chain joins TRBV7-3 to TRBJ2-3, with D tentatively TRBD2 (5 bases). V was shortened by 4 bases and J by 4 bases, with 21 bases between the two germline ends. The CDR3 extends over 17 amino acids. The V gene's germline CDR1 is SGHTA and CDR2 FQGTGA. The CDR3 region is CASSSHRAGQHPDTQYF. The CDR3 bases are TGTGCCAGCAGCTCACATCGGGCGGGTCAGCATCCAGATACGCAGTATTTT. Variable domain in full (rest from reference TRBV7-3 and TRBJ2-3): GAGVSQTPSNKVTEKGKYVELRCDPISGHTALYWYRQSLGQGPEFLIYFQGTGAADDSGLPNDRFFAVRPEGSVSTLKIQRTERGDSAVYLCASSSHRAGQHPDTQYFGPGTRLTVL.

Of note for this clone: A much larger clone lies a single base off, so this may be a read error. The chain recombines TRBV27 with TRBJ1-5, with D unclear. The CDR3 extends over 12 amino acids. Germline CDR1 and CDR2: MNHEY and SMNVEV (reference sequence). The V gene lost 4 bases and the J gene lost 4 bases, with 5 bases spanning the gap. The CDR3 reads CASSYLNQPQHF. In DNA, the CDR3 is TGTGCCAGCAGTTACCTAAATCAGCCCCAGCATTTT.

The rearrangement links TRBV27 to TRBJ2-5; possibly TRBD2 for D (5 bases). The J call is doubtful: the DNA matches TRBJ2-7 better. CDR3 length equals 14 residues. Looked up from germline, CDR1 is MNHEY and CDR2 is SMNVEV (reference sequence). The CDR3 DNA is TGTGCCAGCAGTTTACTATCGACGGGATACGAGCAGTACTTC. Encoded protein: CASSLLSTGYEQYF.

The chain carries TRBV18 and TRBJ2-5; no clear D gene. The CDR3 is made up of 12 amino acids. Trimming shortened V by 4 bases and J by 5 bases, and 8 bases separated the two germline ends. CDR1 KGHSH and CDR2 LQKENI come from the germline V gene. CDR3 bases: TGTGCCAGCTCACGGACGGCGGAGACCCAGTACTTC. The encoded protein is CASSRTAETQYF.

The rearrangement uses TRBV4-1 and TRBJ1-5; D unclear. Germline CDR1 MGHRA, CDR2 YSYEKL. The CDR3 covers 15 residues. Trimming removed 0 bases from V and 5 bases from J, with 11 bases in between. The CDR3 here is CASSQDYRGDQPQHF. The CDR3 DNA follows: TGCGCCAGCAGCCAAGATTACAGAGGTGATCAGCCCCAGCATTTT.

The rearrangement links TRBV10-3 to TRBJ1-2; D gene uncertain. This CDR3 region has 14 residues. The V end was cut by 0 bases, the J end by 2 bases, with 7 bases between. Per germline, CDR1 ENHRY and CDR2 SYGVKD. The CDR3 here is CAISESQQNYGYTF. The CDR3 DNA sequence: TGTGCCATCAGTGAGTCGCAACAAAACTATGGCTACACCTTC.

This CDR3 reads CASSLVAGGPYEQYF. For the CDR3, the DNA is TGCGCCAGCAGCTTGGTAGCGGGAGGGCCCTACGAGCAGTACTTC. This chain connects TRBV5-1 to TRBJ2-7, with 11 bases that match TRBD2. The germline V gene encodes CDR1 SGHRS and CDR2 YFSETQ. V lost 0 bases and J lost 2; bases outside the gene matches: 1. This CDR3 spans 15 amino acids.

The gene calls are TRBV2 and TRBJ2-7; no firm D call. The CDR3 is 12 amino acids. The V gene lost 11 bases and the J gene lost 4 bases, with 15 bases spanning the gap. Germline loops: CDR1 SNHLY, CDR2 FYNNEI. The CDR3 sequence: CASLIPSYEQYF. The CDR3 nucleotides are TGTGCCTCACTAATCCCGTCTTACGAGCAGTACTTC.

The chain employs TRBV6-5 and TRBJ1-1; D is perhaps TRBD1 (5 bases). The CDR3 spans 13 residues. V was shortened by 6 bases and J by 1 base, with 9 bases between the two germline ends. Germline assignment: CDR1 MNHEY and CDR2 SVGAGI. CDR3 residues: CASSRATNTEAFF. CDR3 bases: TGTGCCAGCAGCAGGGCAACGAACACTGAAGCTTTCTTT.

The CDR3 DNA reads as TGTGCCAGCAGCTCCATCCGGACGGATGAGCAGTTCTTC. It translates to CASSSIRTDEQFF. The chain is built from TRBV7-9 and TRBJ2-1; D is unclear. CDR1 is SEHNR, CDR2 FQNEAQ, per germline (reference sequence). The CDR3 extends over 13 amino acids. V was cut by 4 bases and J by 8 bases, with 12 bases left in between.

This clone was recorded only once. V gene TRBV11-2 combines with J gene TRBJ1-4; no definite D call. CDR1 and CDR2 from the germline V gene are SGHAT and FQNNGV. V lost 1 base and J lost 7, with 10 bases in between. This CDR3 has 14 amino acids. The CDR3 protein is CASSLVSFSEKLFF. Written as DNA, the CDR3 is TGTGCCAGCAGCTTAGTCAGTTTCTCTGAAAAACTGTTTTTT.

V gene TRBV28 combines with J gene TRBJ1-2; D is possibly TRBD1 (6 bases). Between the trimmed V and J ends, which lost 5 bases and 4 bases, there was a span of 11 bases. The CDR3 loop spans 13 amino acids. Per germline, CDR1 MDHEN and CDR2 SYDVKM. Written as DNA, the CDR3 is TGTGCCAGCAGTCCCGGACAGTCCTATGGCTACACCTTC. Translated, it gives CASSPGQSYGYTF.

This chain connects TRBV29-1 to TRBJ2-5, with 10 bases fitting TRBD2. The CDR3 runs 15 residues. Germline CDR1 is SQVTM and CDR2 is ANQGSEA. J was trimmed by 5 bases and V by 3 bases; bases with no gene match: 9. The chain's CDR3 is CSVDLSSGSFETQYF. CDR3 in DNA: TGCAGCGTTGATTTGTCTAGCGGGAGTTTCGAGACCCAGTACTTC.

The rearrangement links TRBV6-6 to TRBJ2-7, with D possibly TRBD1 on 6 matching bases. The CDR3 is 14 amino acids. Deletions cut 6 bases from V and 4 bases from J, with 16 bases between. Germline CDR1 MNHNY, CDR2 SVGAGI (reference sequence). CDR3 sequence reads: CASRQGQREYEQYF. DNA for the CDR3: TGTGCCAGCAGGCAAGGACAGAGAGAATACGAGCAGTACTTC.